This TCR beta chain was captured in a study of blood T cells in healthy people across ages. Peripheral blood, approximately 10 milliliters per donor, was collected. Researchers isolated at least 6.5 million PBMCs per sample. Through a sample-barcoded 5' primer and a J-beta primer mix, a second PCR was run for roughly 6 to 12 cycles. MiXCR, applied by TCRdb to the 5' RACE reads, yields one record per CDR3 protein. The sample gives over 500,000 distinct CDR3 sequences, around 52% of which show up once; roughly 13% is in the top ten. The V and J ends lost 8 bases and 5 bases, in that order; junction bases with no gene match: 7. This CDR3 spans 14 amino acids. CDR1 and CDR2 (germline): SGHTA, FQGNSA.

Sequences were obtained from blood. The gene calls are TRBV7-2 and TRBJ2-3; 10 bases fit TRBD2. The clonotype originates from a woman aged 80 or over in good health. In DNA, the CDR3 is TGTGCCAGCCAGCGGGGGGGGCTGGTAGATACGCAGTATTTT. Its translation is CASQRGGLVDTQYF.